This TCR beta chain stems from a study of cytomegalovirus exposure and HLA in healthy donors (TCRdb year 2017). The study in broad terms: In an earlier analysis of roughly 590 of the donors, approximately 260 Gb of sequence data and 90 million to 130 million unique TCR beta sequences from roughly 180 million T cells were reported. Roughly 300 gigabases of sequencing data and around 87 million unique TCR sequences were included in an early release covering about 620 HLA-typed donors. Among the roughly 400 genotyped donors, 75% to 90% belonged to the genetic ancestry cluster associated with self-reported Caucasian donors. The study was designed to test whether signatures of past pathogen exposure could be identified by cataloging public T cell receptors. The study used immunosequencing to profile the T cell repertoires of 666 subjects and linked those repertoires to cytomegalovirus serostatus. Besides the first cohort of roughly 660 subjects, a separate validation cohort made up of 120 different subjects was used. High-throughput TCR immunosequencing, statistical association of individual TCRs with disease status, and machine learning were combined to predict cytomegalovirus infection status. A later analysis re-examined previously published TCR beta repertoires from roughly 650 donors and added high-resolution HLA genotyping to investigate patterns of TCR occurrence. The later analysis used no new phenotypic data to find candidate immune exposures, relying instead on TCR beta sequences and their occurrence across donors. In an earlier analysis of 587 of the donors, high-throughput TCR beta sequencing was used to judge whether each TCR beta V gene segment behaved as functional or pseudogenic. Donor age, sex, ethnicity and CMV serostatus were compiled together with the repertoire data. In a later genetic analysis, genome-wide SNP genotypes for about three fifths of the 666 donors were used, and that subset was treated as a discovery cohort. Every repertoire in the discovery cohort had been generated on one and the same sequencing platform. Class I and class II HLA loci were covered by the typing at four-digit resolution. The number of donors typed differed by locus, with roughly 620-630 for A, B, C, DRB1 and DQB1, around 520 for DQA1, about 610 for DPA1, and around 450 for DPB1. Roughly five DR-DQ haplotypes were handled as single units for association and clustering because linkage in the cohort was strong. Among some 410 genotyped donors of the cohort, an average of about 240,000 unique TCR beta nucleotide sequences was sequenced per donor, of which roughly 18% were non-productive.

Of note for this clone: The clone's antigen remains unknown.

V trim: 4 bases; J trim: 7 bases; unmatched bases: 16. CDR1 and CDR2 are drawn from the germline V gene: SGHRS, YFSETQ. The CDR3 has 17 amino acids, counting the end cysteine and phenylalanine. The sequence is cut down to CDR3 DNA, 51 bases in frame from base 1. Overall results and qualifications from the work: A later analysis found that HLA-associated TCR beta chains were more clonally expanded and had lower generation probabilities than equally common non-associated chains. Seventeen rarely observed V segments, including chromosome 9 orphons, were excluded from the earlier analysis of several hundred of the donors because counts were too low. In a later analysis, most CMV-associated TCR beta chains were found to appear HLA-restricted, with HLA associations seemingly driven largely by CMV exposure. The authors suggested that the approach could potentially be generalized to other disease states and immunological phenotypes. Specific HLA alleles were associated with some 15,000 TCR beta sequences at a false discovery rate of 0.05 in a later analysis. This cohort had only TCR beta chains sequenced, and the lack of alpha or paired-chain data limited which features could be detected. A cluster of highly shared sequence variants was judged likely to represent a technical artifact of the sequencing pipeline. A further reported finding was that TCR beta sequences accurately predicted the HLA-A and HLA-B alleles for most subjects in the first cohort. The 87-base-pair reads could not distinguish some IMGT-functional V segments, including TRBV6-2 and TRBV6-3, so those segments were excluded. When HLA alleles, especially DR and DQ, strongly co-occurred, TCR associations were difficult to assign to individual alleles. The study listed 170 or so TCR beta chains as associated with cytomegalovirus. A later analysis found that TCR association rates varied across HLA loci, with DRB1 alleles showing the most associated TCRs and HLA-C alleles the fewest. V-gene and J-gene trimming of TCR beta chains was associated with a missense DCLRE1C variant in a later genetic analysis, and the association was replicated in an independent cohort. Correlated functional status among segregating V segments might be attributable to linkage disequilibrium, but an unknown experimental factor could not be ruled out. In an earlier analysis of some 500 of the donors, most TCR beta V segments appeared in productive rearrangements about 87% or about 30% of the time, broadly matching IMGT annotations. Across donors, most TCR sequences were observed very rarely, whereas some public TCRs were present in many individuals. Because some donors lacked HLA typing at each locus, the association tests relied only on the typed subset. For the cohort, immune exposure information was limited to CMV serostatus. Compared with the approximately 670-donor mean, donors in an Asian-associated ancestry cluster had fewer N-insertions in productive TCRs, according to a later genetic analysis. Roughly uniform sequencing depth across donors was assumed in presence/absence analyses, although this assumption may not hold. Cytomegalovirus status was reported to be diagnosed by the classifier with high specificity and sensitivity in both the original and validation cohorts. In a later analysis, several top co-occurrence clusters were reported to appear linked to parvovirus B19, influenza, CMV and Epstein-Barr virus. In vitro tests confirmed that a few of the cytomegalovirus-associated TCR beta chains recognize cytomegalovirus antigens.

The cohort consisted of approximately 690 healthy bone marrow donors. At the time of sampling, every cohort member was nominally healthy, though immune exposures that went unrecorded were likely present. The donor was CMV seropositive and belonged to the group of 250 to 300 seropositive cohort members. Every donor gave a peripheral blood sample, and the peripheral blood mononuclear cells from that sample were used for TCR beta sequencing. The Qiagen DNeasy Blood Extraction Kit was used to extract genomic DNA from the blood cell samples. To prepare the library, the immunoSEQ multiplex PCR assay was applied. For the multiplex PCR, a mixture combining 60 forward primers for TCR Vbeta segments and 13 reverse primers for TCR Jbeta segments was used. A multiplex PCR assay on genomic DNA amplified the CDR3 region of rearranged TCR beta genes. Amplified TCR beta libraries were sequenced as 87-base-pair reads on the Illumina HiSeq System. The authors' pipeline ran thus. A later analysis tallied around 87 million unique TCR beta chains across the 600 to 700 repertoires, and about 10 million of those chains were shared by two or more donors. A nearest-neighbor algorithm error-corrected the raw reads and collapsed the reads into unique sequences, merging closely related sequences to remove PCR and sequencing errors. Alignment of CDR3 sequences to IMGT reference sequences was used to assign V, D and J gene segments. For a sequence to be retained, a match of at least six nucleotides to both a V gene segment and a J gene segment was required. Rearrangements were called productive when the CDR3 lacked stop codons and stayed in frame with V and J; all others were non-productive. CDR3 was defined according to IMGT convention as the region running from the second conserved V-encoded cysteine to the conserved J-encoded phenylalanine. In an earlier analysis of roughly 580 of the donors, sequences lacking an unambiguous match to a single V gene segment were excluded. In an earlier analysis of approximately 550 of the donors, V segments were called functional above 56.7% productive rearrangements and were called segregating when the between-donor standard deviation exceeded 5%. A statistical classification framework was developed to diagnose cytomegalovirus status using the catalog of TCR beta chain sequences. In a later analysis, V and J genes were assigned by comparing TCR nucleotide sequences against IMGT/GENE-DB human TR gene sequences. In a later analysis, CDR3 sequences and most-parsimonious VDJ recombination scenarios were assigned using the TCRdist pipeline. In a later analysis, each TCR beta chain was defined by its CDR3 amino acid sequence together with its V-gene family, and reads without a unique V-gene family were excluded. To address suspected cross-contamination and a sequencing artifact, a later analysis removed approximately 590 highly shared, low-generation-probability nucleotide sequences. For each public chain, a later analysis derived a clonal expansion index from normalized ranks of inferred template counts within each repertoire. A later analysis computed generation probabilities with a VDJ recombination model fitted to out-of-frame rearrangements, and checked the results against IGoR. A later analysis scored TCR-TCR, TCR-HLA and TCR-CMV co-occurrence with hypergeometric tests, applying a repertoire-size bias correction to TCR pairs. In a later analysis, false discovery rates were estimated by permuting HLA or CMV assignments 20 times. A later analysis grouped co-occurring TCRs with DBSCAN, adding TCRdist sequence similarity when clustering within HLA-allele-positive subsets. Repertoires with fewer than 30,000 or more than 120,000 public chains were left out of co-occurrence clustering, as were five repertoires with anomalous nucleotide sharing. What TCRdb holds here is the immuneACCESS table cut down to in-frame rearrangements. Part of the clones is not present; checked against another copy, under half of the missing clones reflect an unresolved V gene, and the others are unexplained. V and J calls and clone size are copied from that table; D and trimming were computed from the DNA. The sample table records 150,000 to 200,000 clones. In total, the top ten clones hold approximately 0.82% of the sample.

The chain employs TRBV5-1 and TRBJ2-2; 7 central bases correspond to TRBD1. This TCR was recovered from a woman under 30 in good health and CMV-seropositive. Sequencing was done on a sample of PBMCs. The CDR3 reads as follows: CASSPLAGPSGGGELFF. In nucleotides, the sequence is TGCGCCAGCAGCCCCCTGGCCGGACCCTCAGGGGGCGGGGAGCTGTTTTTT.